This section outlines one TCR beta chain sequence together with its context. Its antigen has not been determined. Base qualities are not recorded, but no much larger clone differs from it by a single base. Healthy HIV-negative adults with no recently reported acute infections or vaccinations were included as donors. Every donor was a Caucasian adult living in Nashville, Tennessee, USA. Magnetic negative selection was used to enrich CD4+ T cells, after which naive cells were positively selected on CD45RA and the negative fraction became the memory subset. After blood collection by leukapheresis, PBMCs were isolated using Ficoll-Histopaque density gradient centrifugation and then cryopreserved in the vapor phase of liquid nitrogen. Analytical flow cytometry was used to check the purity and quantity of every magnetically sorted T cell population. Genomic DNA was isolated from every sorted fraction and measured by UV absorbance on a Nanodrop 2000c.

Using the deep immunoSEQ assay, TCR CDR3 regions were amplified from genomic DNA by multiplex PCR. Genomic DNA extracted from each cell subset was distributed evenly over all wells of several immunoSEQ 96-well plates, and each plate served as one replicate. For sorted subsets, approximately 200 ng of genomic DNA, equivalent to about 30,000 T cell genomes, went into each replicate PCR. Purified libraries were measured with a Qubit 3.0 fluorometer, size-checked on a Bioanalyzer 2100, and measured again with the KAPA Library Quantification kit. Each immunoSEQ 96-well plate was sequenced on its own single-read 150-cycle Illumina NextSeq 550 flow cell. In the authors' own workflow: Because the immunoSEQ output held only junctional sequences and lacked quality scores, the filtering could not match the filtering applied to full-length reads. Sequences were annotated with PyIR, a Python wrapper for IgBLAST v1.9, using IMGT germline references to assign V/J genes and CDR3. Any read was removed if the V/J assignment was weak (E-value above 1e-6), the CDR3 was missing, or the read contained stop codons, out-of-frame junctions, or ambiguous translated residues. V3J clonotypes were defined by identical inferred V gene, J gene, and CDR3 amino acid sequence. The percentage overlap between two repertoires was calculated by dividing the number of shared unique clonotypes by the size of the smaller repertoire. RTK rarefaction, the Chao1 estimator, and Recon v2.1 estimates of unobserved clonotypes were used to assess repertoire richness. For all TCRbeta clonotypes obtained by the gDNA method from a few donors, generation probabilities were computed with OLGA. Not all clones reach the TCRdb copy of this immuneACCESS table, which keeps in-frame sequences only. Checked studies attribute under half of the gap to unresolved V genes and leave the rest unexplained. The V and J calls and the clone size are those of that table, but D and trimming were determined from the DNA. For this sample there are over a million clones; 70% to 80% appear just once. Under 0.6% of the sample is in the top ten clones.

The data stem from a study of shared clonotypes between healthy human individuals (dated by TCRdb to the early 2020s). Study-wide context: The cohort comprised a couple of women and a few men aged 18 to 49 years. Between about 0.94 and 8.9 billion PBMCs per donor were obtained by leukapheresis. To estimate repertoire size and how much clonotypes are shared between individuals, the study performed deep sequencing of blood TCR repertoires from a few healthy adults. For each donor, CD4 naive and CD4 memory were each given three plates, CD8 naive was given two plates, and CD8 memory was given one plate. Different laboratories and diverse techniques were used to prepare libraries and sequence TCR repertoires, to increase sequencing depth and limit assay-specific biases. What the work shows at the level of the full study, not this receptor alone: Sampling was limited to blood, and TCR repertoires in tissue likely differ from TCR repertoires in blood. Pairwise subsampling led to the expectation that sequencing depth would affect the degree of clonotype sharing among donors. When a few donors were compared, the shared fraction of clonotypes was about 5.2% for naive CD4, around 3.5% for naive CD8, more than 2% for memory CD4, and 0.3% to 0.5% for memory CD8. The genetic and exposure-history diversity represented was limited by the small number of donors. Even with the large sequencing depth, rarefaction of the sorted-subset datasets indicated that sequencing was incomplete. Compared with non-shared clonotypes, the clonotypes found in all four sorted-subset donors had higher generation probabilities. Larger estimated clonotype richness was generally found for naive subsets than for memory subsets.

In the germline V gene, CDR1 corresponds to MDHEN and CDR2 to SYDVKM. The cysteine opens and the phenylalanine closes a CDR3 of 13 amino acids. Just CDR3 DNA is preserved here, 39 bases in frame from base 1. Relative to germline, V is 6 bases shorter and J is 5 bases shorter, with 10 bases between their ends. The V gene is TRBV28 and the J gene is TRBJ2-2; no D gene can be assigned with confidence. The TCR was taken from a man between 18 and 35 years old in good health. Some clones in this sample may be carry-over from other donors' samples. Material for sequencing was memory CD4+ T cells from PBMCs. According to the study, the label for this sample's cell subset or site signals: CD45RA-negative fraction. Read as DNA, the sequence is TGTGCCAGCAGCCCCCGAGGAACCGGGGAGCTGTTTTTT. It translates as CASSPRGTGELFF.